Following are 24 T cell receptor beta chains from one sample sequenced in a study of blood T cell repertoires in COVID-19. Only in-frame clones appear in the TCRdb table, and some are missing; sequencing was by immunoSEQ multiplex PCR. The sample carries about 36,000 clones, 70% to 90% recorded once. The sample taken for sequencing was peripheral blood. The receptors come from a human donor in a cohort sampled during active COVID-19.

The V and J genes are TRBV3-1 (or the pseudogene TRBV3-2) and TRBJ2-3, with 9 nucleotides matching TRBD2. With 1 base clipped from V and 3 bases from J, the junction kept 5 bases outside the gene matches. Germline V gene data show CDR1 as LGHDT and CDR2 as YNNKEL (reference sequence). The CDR3 covers 16 residues. CDR3 DNA sequence: TGTGCCAGCAGCCAAGTGGCGGGGGGGCCGACAGATACGCAGTATTTT. Protein: CASSQVAGGPTDTQYF.

This clone has a handful of counts. The DNA of the CDR3 is TGTGCCAGCAGTTTATCGAATGAGCAGTTCTTC. Translated: CASSLSNEQFF. The chain couples TRBV28 to TRBJ2-1; unclear D gene. The length of the CDR3 is 11 residues. Per germline, CDR1 MDHEN and CDR2 SYDVKM. The V end lost 1 base, the J end lost 7 bases, and 2 bases lay between the germline ends.

In this sample, this clone turned up once. The chain joins TRBV19 to TRBJ1-2; D gene uncertain. V was clipped by 11 bases and J by 4 bases, with 14 bases between them. The CDR3 consists of 12 residues. Germline V CDR1 and CDR2: LNHDA, SQIVND (reference sequence). CDR3 amino acids: CACRVPGYGYTF. The CDR3 DNA reads TGTGCCTGCCGGGTTCCCGGCTATGGCTACACCTTC. Full variable domain (remainder filled in from reference TRBV19 and TRBJ1-2): DGGITQSPKYLFRKEGQNVTLSCEQNLNHDAMYWYRQDPGQGLRLIYYSQIVNDFQKGDIAEGYSVSREKKESFPLTVTSAQKNPTAFYLCACRVPGYGYTFGSGTRLTVV.

The gene calls are TRBV3-1 (or the pseudogene TRBV3-2) and TRBJ2-7, with D perhaps matching TRBD1 (6 bases). CDR3 length equals 13 residues. Germline V gives CDR1 LGHDT, CDR2 YNNKEL (reference sequence). Trimming stripped 4 bases from V and 3 bases from J, with 10 bases between. Here the CDR3 reads CASSRTVNYEQYF. The DNA for the CDR3 is TGTGCCAGCAGCCGGACAGTGAACTACGAGCAGTACTTC.

The J gene is TRBJ1-6, the V gene TRBV27, with D hard to call. The CDR3 loop spans 15 amino acids. V was cut by 2 bases and J by 4 bases, with 9 bases left in between. Germline V gene sequence: CDR1 MNHEY, CDR2 SMNVEV (reference sequence). This CDR3 reads CASSLGPEYNSPLHF. CDR3 coding DNA: TGTGCCAGCAGTTTAGGTCCGGAGTATAATTCACCCCTCCACTTT.

The chain uses TRBV11-2 and TRBJ2-1, with a possible D match to TRBD2 (6 bases). The CDR3 is 17 amino acids. V shed 3 bases and J shed 3 bases, with 18 bases lying between them. Germline V gene sequence: CDR1 SGHAT, CDR2 FQNNGV. The chain's CDR3 is CASSFISRGGVYNEQFF. CDR3 coding DNA: TGTGCCAGCAGCTTTATTTCGCGCGGAGGGGTCTACAATGAGCAGTTCTTC.

The CDR3 DNA sequence: TGTGCCAGCAGTTTATCGGCCCTAGAGGGCTACACCTTC. Its protein is CASSLSALEGYTF. The gene calls are TRBV12-3 or TRBV12-4 and TRBJ1-2, with unresolved D. Trimming cost V 2 bases and J 8 bases, with 12 bases left between them. The CDR3 is 13 amino acids.

The chain couples TRBV7-3 to TRBJ2-5; the match to TRBD2 covers 9 bases. This CDR3 spans 13 amino acids. V trimming: 5 bases; J trimming: 3 bases; junction bases outside the gene matches: 1. CDR1 and CDR2 (germline): SGHTA, FQGTGA. CDR3 sequence reads: CASSPSGEETQYF. The CDR3 DNA follows: TGTGCCAGCAGCCCTAGCGGGGAAGAGACCCAGTACTTC. Variable domain in full (rest from reference TRBV7-3 and TRBJ2-5): GAGVSQTPSNKVTEKGKYVELRCDPISGHTALYWYRQSLGQGPEFLIYFQGTGAADDSGLPNDRFFAVRPEGSVSTLKIQRTERGDSAVYLCASSPSGEETQYFGPGTRLLVL.

This clone was found once. J is TRBJ2-1 and V is TRBV18; 8 nucleotides line up with TRBD2. The V and J ends lost 6 bases and 6 bases, in that order; junction bases with no gene match: 7. This CDR3 is 14 amino acids long. Germline CDR1 is KGHSH and CDR2 is LQKENI. As DNA, the CDR3 is TGTGCCAGCTCTCGGACTAGCTCACTCAATGAGCAGTTCTTC. Protein: CASSRTSSLNEQFF. The full variable domain, completed using reference TRBV18 and TRBJ2-1, is NAGVMQNPRHLVRRRGQEARLRCSPMKGHSHVYWYRQLPEEGLKFMVYLQKENIIDESGMPKERFSAEFPKEGPSILRIQQVVRGDSAAYFCASSRTSSLNEQFFGPGTRLTVL.

The chain has TRBV5-1 and TRBJ2-5; 12 bases align to TRBD2. V shed 4 bases, J shed 4 bases, and the junction held 5 bases outside the gene matches. CDR3 length: 15 amino acids. CDR1 SGHRS and CDR2 YFSETQ come from the germline V gene. CDR3 region: CASSPGLAGRETQYF. The CDR3 coding sequence is TGCGCCAGCAGCCCCGGACTAGCGGGGCGAGAGACCCAGTACTTC.

This sequence joins TRBV9 and TRBJ1-2, with 7 bases identical to TRBD1. Germline assignment: CDR1 SGDLS and CDR2 YYNGEE. J lost 4 bases, V lost 3 bases, and 9 bases had no gene match. The CDR3 consists of 15 residues. CDR3 bases: TGTGCCAGCAGCGAAACCGGGACAGAGGCCTATGGCTACACCTTC. This sequence encodes CASSETGTEAYGYTF.

The V and J genes are TRBV5-1 and TRBJ2-7, with 8 bases lining up with TRBD1. J lost 3 bases, V lost 3 bases, and 5 bases had no gene match. The germline V gene has CDR1 SGHRS and CDR2 YFSETQ. The CDR3 extends over 14 amino acids. The chain's CDR3 is CASSSGQADYEQYF. The CDR3 DNA sequence: TGCGCCAGCAGCTCGGGACAGGCCGACTACGAGCAGTACTTC.

The chain joins TRBV21-1 to TRBJ2-5; the table's D gene call, TRBD2, was not cross checked with the DNA. TRBV21-1 is designated a pseudogene. CDR3 length: 15 amino acids. CDR3 in DNA: TGTGCCAGCCCGGATAGACTAGCGGGGTTAAAGACCCAGTACTTC. This codes for CASPDRLAGLKTQYF.

V gene TRBV7-6 combines with J gene TRBJ2-5; 14 bases are shared with TRBD2. The V and J ends lost 4 bases and 5 bases, in that order; junction bases with no gene match: 6. The germline V gene encodes CDR1 SGHVS and CDR2 FNYEAQ. The CDR3 sequence is 16 residues long. In DNA, the CDR3 is TGTGCCAGCAGCTGGGGACTAGCGGGGGCTCGGGAGACCCAGTACTTC. This encodes CASSWGLAGARETQYF.

This rearrangement joins TRBV24-1 to TRBJ2-7, with D possibly being TRBD1 (5 bases). Germline loops: CDR1 KGHDR, CDR2 SFDVKD. This CDR3 has 13 residues. Trimming took off 4 bases at V and 1 base at J, with 7 bases between the two ends. CDR3 nucleotides: TGTGCCACCAGTGACCCAGGGTCCTACGAGCAGTACTTC. It is translated as CATSDPGSYEQYF.

The chain uses TRBV7-6 and TRBJ2-7, with D maybe TRBD2 (6 bases). There are 13 residues in the CDR3. CDR1 SGHVS and CDR2 FNYEAQ come from the germline V gene. Trimming pared 3 bases from V and 9 bases from J, leaving 15 bases between. DNA of the CDR3: TGTGCCAGCAGCTTGGGGACTGGGGACGGGCAGTACTTC. Its protein product is CASSLGTGDGQYF.

The V gene is TRBV19, the J gene TRBJ1-3; no reliable D call. The CDR3 spans 15 residues. Trimming took 6 bases from V and 1 from J, leaving 13 bases between them. Germline V CDR1 and CDR2: LNHDA, SQIVND (reference sequence). For the CDR3, the DNA is TGTGCCAGTAGCCCGTATGAGGCATCTGGAAACACCATATATTTT. Translated, it gives CASSPYEASGNTIYF.

In DNA, the CDR3 is TGTGCCAGCAGCTCCGGGACAACGAACACCGGGGAGCTGTTTTTT. This codes for CASSSGTTNTGELFF. The genes are TRBV5-5 and TRBJ2-2; D is perhaps TRBD1 (6 bases). The CDR3 has 15 residues. V was pared by 3 bases and J by 0 bases, with 9 bases between. Germline assignment: CDR1 SGHKS and CDR2 YYEKEE (reference sequence).

The chain employs TRBV28 and TRBJ2-5; 7 bases fit TRBD2. The CDR3 has 14 amino acids. Looked up from germline, CDR1 is MDHEN and CDR2 is SYDVKM. The junction had 6 bases not matched to a gene; V was cut back by 1 base and J by 7 bases. The CDR3 is CASSLSGTKGTQYF. In nucleotides, the CDR3 is TGTGCCAGCAGTTTATCGGGGACTAAGGGGACCCAGTACTTC. The entire variable domain, with the rest obtained from reference TRBV28 and TRBJ2-5, is as follows: DVKVTQSSRYLVKRTGEKVFLECVQDMDHENMFWYRQDPGLGLRLIYFSYDVKMKEKGDIPEGYSVSREKKERFSLILESASTNQTSMYLCASSLSGTKGTQYFGPGTRLLVL.

The chain employs TRBV6-6 and TRBJ2-7, with 7 bases aligning to TRBD2. The CDR3 has 12 residues. Trimming removed 5 bases from V and 12 bases from J; junction bases left unmatched: 10. Germline CDR1 and CDR2: MNHNY and SVGAGI (reference sequence). The CDR3 sequence is CASSPPARGLYF. The CDR3 bases are TGTGCCAGCAGTCCCCCCGCGCGGGGGTTGTACTTC.

V is TRBV13 and J is TRBJ2-7; tentatively, D is TRBD2 (5 bases). V shed 1 base and J shed 4 bases, with 8 bases lying between them. This CDR3 spans 13 amino acids. CDR1 is PRHDT and CDR2 is FYEKMQ in the germline V gene (reference sequence). CDR3 residues: CASSLAGLYEQYF. CDR3 nucleotides: TGTGCCAGCAGCTTAGCGGGGTTGTACGAGCAGTACTTC.

This clone was picked up one time. The V and J genes are TRBV6-6 and TRBJ2-5, with a tentative D call TRBD1 (5 bases). The CDR3 sequence is 16 residues long. Germline CDR1 and CDR2: MNHNY and SVGAGI (reference sequence). Trimming removed 2 bases at V and 4 bases at J, with 17 bases between. CDR3 sequence: CASSYNSQERGETQYF. DNA for the CDR3: TGTGCCAGCAGTTACAACTCGCAGGAAAGGGGAGAGACCCAGTACTTC.

The chain has TRBV5-1 and TRBJ2-5, with D possibly TRBD2 on 5 matching bases. The V gene lost 4 bases and the J gene lost 3 bases, with 10 bases spanning the gap. This CDR3 contains 13 residues. Per germline, CDR1 SGHRS and CDR2 YFSETQ. The CDR3 here is CASSLGLEETQYF. The CDR3 region has the DNA TGCGCCAGCAGCCTCGGACTCGAAGAGACCCAGTACTTC.

This chain connects TRBV3-1 (or the pseudogene TRBV3-2) to TRBJ1-1; D may be TRBD1 (5 bases). The germline CDR1 and CDR2 sequences are LGHDT and YNNKEL (reference sequence). The CDR3 is 14 residues long. V gave up 4 bases and J gave up 6 bases, with 15 bases separating them. The CDR3 spells CASSPTVGGAEAFF. CDR3 bases: TGTGCCAGCAGCCCGACCGTGGGGGGGGCTGAAGCTTTCTTT.